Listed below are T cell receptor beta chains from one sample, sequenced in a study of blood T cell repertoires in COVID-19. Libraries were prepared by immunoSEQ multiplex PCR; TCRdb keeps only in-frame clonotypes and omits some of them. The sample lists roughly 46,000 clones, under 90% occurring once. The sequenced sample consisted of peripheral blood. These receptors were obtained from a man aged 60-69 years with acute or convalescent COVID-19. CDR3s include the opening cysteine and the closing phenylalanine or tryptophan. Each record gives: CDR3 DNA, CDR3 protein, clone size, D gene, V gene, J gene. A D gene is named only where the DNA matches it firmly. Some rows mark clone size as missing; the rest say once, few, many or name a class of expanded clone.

TGTGCCAGCAGTGCTAATGAGCAGTTCTTC,CASSANEQFF,.,.,TRBV25-1,TRBJ2-1
TGTGCCATCAGGAGGGGGACGGAGACTGAAGCTTTCTTT,CAIRRGTETEAFF,few,.,TRBV10-3,TRBJ1-1
TGTGCCAGCAGCGCACTAGCGGGGGCTGCAGATACGCAGTATTTT,CASSALAGAADTQYF,few,TRBD2,TRBV7-2,TRBJ2-3
TGTGCCAGCAGCGTAGAGTGGACAGGCTATGGCTACACCTTC,CASSVEWTGYGYTF,.,TRBD1,TRBV9,TRBJ1-2
TGTGCCAGCAGCTTCGCACGGGGACAGCCCCAGCATTTT,CASSFARGQPQHF,.,.,TRBV5-5,TRBJ1-5
TGTGCCAGCAGTTTACACAGGGGGACTCAGCCCCAGCATTTT,CASSLHRGTQPQHF,.,TRBD1,TRBV6-5,TRBJ1-5
TGTGCCATCAAGGGTAGCGGGGGGTTTACCTACAATGAGCAGTTCTTC,CAIKGSGGFTYNEQFF,once,TRBD2,TRBV10-3,TRBJ2-1
TGCAGCGTTGGGACAGGGGCGTTGTACGAGCAGTACTTC,CSVGTGALYEQYF,.,TRBD1,TRBV29-1,TRBJ2-7
TGTGCCAGCAGCTTTACGGGTAATAACAATGAGCAGTTCTTC,CASSFTGNNNEQFF,.,.,TRBV5-4,TRBJ2-1
TGTGCCAGCAGTCCGACAGGGGGAGATGAAAAACTGTTTTTT,CASSPTGGDEKLFF,.,TRBD1,TRBV6-5,TRBJ1-4
TGTGCCAGCAGCCCGGAGACAGGGTCGGGACCTTTTTATGGCTACACCTTC,CASSPETGSGPFYGYTF,.,TRBD1,TRBV7-2,TRBJ1-2
TGTGCCAGCTCGGACAGGGGTCCGGATGAGCAGTTCTTC,CASSDRGPDEQFF,.,TRBD1,TRBV19,TRBJ2-1
TGTGCCAGCAGCCCAAAAACCCTTGGCAATTCACCCCTCCACTTT,CASSPKTLGNSPLHF,.,.,TRBV7-9,TRBJ1-6
TGTGCCAGCAGCTTGGGGCAGGGACTTAATTCACCCCTCCACTTT,CASSLGQGLNSPLHF,.,.,TRBV5-4,TRBJ1-6